This T cell receptor beta chain was identified during a study of T-cell reconstitution after alpha-beta-depleted transplantation in children. A TCRbeta library incorporating unique molecular identifiers was prepared. TCRdb reprocessed the PCR reads with MiXCR, giving one entry per CDR3 protein. The sample lists approximately 630,000 distinct CDR3 sequences; roughly 14% were seen once. This clonotype appeared many times. Its antigen is undetermined. The V gene's germline CDR1 is SQVTM and CDR2 ANQGSEA. The CDR3 runs to 14 residues. The J segment lost 6 bases and the V segment lost 3 bases, leaving 6 bases of the junction unmatched. Overall study results and limits: Expanded clones from the graft, numbering several hundred, reportedly supplied alpha-beta T cells about two months after transplant.

The chain links TRBV29-1 to TRBJ2-3; 10 nucleotides line up with TRBD2. Sequencing used PBMCs, obtained before TCRalphabeta/CD19-depleted stem cell transplant. The clonotype originates from a girl aged 2 to 9 with congenital amegakaryocytic thrombocytopenia, due to receive a stem cell transplant. The CDR3 loop reads CSVDSSGRGDTQYF. The CDR3 DNA follows: TGCAGCGTTGATTCTAGCGGGAGAGGGGATACGCAGTATTTT.